What follows are 29 T cell receptor beta chains derived from one specimen sequenced in a study of T cell changes during pregnancy in multiple sclerosis. TCRdb keeps only in-frame clones here, not all; method: immunoSEQ multiplex PCR. Of some 110,000 clones listed, about 94% are singletons. The specimen comprised peripheral blood, sampled in the third trimester of pregnancy. These receptors all come from a female donor with multiple sclerosis, enrolled in a pregnancy study.

The rearrangement joins TRBV5-1 to TRBJ2-6, with 7 bases fitting TRBD1. J was trimmed by 4 bases and V by 4 bases; bases with no gene match: 8. This CDR3 has 16 amino acids. Germline V lookup: CDR1 SGHRS, CDR2 YFSETQ. CDR3 sequence (DNA): TGCGCCAGCAGCGTCTATACAGGGGCAGGGGCCAACGTCCTGACTTTC. This encodes CASSVYTGAGANVLTF.

J is TRBJ2-1 and V is TRBV11-3; TRBD2 matches 7 bases. With V trimmed by 3 bases and J by 1 base, 3 bases remained unmatched. Germline CDR1 and CDR2: SGHNT and YENEEA. The CDR3 is 15 residues long. The CDR3 DNA follows: TGTGCCAGCAGCTTTGAGGGAGGGTCCTACAATGAGCAGTTCTTC. Protein sequence: CASSFEGGSYNEQFF.

The chain couples TRBV4-1 to TRBJ2-2; 7 bases fit TRBD2. V lost 4 bases to trimming and J lost 4 bases; unmatched junction nucleotides: 3. The CDR3 sequence is 14 residues long. CDR1 and CDR2 from the germline V gene are MGHRA and YSYEKL. CDR3 region: CASSRGLFTGELFF. The DNA for the CDR3 is TGCGCCAGCAGCCGGGGACTATTCACCGGGGAGCTGTTTTTT.

The chain joins TRBV30 to TRBJ2-3, with TRBD1 identical over 10 bases. Trimming at V came to 2 bases and at J to 3 bases, leaving 5 bases not matched to a gene. CDR3 size: 15 residues. The germline CDR1 and CDR2 sequences are GTSNPN and SVGIG (reference sequence). The chain's CDR3 is CAWSRTGGGTDTQYF. The CDR3 bases are TGTGCCTGGAGTAGGACAGGGGGAGGAACAGATACGCAGTATTTT.

The V and J genes are TRBV5-1 and TRBJ2-7, with a tentative D call TRBD1 (6 bases). V lost 7 bases to trimming and J lost 3 bases, with 14 bases between them. Germline loops: CDR1 SGHRS, CDR2 YFSETQ. The CDR3 consists of 13 residues. The CDR3 nucleotides are TGCGCCAGCCGTTGGGACATAAACTACGAGCAGTACTTC. Protein product: CASRWDINYEQYF. The full variable domain, rest sourced from reference TRBV5-1 and TRBJ2-7, is KAGVTQTPRYLIKTRGQQVTLSCSPISGHRSVSWYQQTPGQGLQFLFEYFSETQRNKGNFPGRFSGRQFSNSRSEMNVSTLELGDSALYLCASRWDINYEQYFGPGTRLTVT.

This clone was observed once. V usage is TRBV25-1 and J usage is TRBJ2-7; the match to TRBD2 covers 7 bases. Germline CDR1 reads MGHDK; CDR2 reads SYGVNS. Germline trimming cut 0 bases from V and 6 bases from J; bases unmatched to any gene: 2. The CDR3 consists of 13 residues. The CDR3 loop reads CASSEYGGSEQYF. The CDR3 DNA reads TGTGCCAGCAGTGAATACGGGGGGTCCGAGCAGTACTTC.

This clone occurred once. The chain carries TRBV19 and TRBJ2-7, with D possibly TRBD2 on 5 matching bases. The CDR3 consists of 13 residues. The V and J ends lost 5 bases and 2 bases respectively, with 10 bases between them. Germline V gene data show CDR1 as LNHDA and CDR2 as SQIVND (reference sequence). The CDR3 DNA follows: TGTGCCAGTAGTTCGAGCGGTCCCTACGAGCAGTACTTC. It specifies CASSSSGPYEQYF. The full variable domain, its missing parts supplied by reference TRBV19 and TRBJ2-7, is DGGITQSPKYLFRKEGQNVTLSCEQNLNHDAMYWYRQDPGQGLRLIYYSQIVNDFQKGDIAEGYSVSREKKESFPLTVTSAQKNPTAFYLCASSSSGPYEQYFGPGTRLTVT.

This chain joins TRBV19 and TRBJ2-5; a possible D gene is TRBD1 (5 bases). This CDR3 contains 15 residues. The germline V and J ends were trimmed by 4 bases and 5 bases, with 17 bases remaining between them. The germline CDR1 and CDR2 sequences are LNHDA and SQIVND (reference sequence). The CDR3 coding sequence is TGTGCCAGTAGTACTTCCTCAGACAGTGGGGAGACCCAGTACTTC. Encoded protein: CASSTSSDSGETQYF.

V usage is TRBV11-2 and J usage is TRBJ2-2, with 9 bases that match TRBD1. The length of the CDR3 is 14 residues. J was trimmed by 7 bases and V by 1 base; bases with no gene match: 1. The germline gives CDR1 SGHAT, CDR2 FQNNGV. The chain's CDR3 is CASSLAGQGGELFF. CDR3 DNA sequence: TGTGCCAGCAGCTTAGCGGGACAGGGCGGGGAGCTGTTTTTT.

V and J are TRBV6-4 and TRBJ2-1; no clear D. The CDR3 loop spans 15 amino acids. Looked up from germline, CDR1 is MRHNA and CDR2 is SNTAGT. V was clipped by 4 bases and J by 0 bases, with 10 bases between them. The CDR3 spells CASSVGSGSYNEQFF. The CDR3 nucleotides read TGTGCCAGCAGTGTTGGGTCGGGCTCCTACAATGAGCAGTTCTTC.

The V call is TRBV5-1, the J call TRBJ2-7; no reliable D call. CDR1 and CDR2 from the germline V gene are SGHRS and YFSETQ. The CDR3 is 12 amino acids. Trimming removed 3 bases at V and 2 bases at J, with 6 bases between. CDR3 sequence: CASSSPTYEQYF. CDR3 coding DNA: TGCGCCAGCAGCTCACCTACCTACGAGCAGTACTTC.

The CDR3 nucleotides read TGTGCCAGCAGCTTCGGGAGGGGCAGCCTCATGAACACTGAAGCTTTCTTT. Residues: CASSFGRGSLMNTEAFF. V and J are TRBV11-1 and TRBJ1-1; TRBD1 is a possible D gene (5 bases). Germline CDR1 and CDR2: SGHAT and FQDESV (reference sequence). This CDR3 comprises 17 residues. The V end was cut by 3 bases, the J end by 0 bases, with 17 bases between. The full variable domain, its missing parts supplied by reference TRBV11-1 and TRBJ1-1, is EAEVAQSPRYKITEKSQAVAFWCDPISGHATLYWYRQILGQGPELLVQFQDESVVDDSQLPKDRFSAERLKGVDSTLKIQPAELGDSAMYLCASSFGRGSLMNTEAFFGQGTRLTVV.

The J gene is TRBJ1-5, the V gene TRBV19, with D possibly being TRBD1 (5 bases). Per germline, CDR1 LNHDA and CDR2 SQIVND (reference sequence). The CDR3 runs to 13 residues. The ends were cut back, 4 bases at V and 5 bases at J, with 9 bases in the middle. The CDR3 protein is CASSTRDDQPQHF. CDR3 nucleotides: TGTGCCAGTAGTACCAGGGATGATCAGCCCCAGCATTTT.

The chain employs TRBV7-2 and TRBJ1-1; the match to TRBD1 covers 7 bases. The CDR3 is 14 amino acids. Trimming took 4 bases from V and 1 from J; bases not matched to a gene: 3. From germline, CDR1 is SGHTA and CDR2 FQGNSA. The CDR3 is CASSSHRGNTEAFF. The CDR3 coding sequence is TGTGCCAGCAGCTCACACAGGGGGAACACTGAAGCTTTCTTT.

V and J are TRBV6-1 and TRBJ1-1; 7 bases are shared with TRBD1. Germline V gene sequence: CDR1 MNHNS, CDR2 SASEGT. V lost 5 bases and J lost 7; bases outside the gene matches: 4. CDR3 length equals 12 residues. In nucleotides, the CDR3 is TGTGCCAGCAGTAGGGGGCAAGGTGAAGCTTTCTTT. Its protein product is CASSRGQGEAFF.

The chain is built from TRBV5-1 and TRBJ2-7; perhaps TRBD1 as D (6 bases). The CDR3 length is 15 residues. Germline V gene data show CDR1 as SGHRS and CDR2 as YFSETQ. Trimming left V 0 bases short and J 2 bases short, with 12 bases between. The CDR3 sequence is CASSLVVGATYEQYF. The CDR3 region has the DNA TGCGCCAGCAGCTTGGTGGTGGGGGCTACCTACGAGCAGTACTTC.

The DNA for the CDR3 is TGTGCCAGCAGTTTTAGCGGGAGATTAGATACGCAGTATTTT. Translated: CASSFSGRLDTQYF. The J gene is TRBJ2-3, the V gene TRBV28; TRBD2 agrees at 9 bases. The V gene end was trimmed by 3 bases and the J gene end by 5 bases; junction bases not matched to a gene: 3. The germline V gene has CDR1 MDHEN and CDR2 SYDVKM. The CDR3 spans 14 residues.

V usage is TRBV6-1 and J usage is TRBJ1-3; 7 bases match TRBD1. The CDR3 loop spans 14 amino acids. Germline CDR1 reads MNHNS; CDR2 reads SASEGT. V gave up 5 bases and J gave up 4 bases; unmatched junction bases: 5. The CDR3 region has the DNA TGTGCCAGCAGTAGACCAGGGGGAGGAAACACCATATATTTT. The encoded protein is CASSRPGGGNTIYF.

The rearrangement joins TRBV7-2 to TRBJ2-5, with a tentative D call TRBD1 (5 bases). Trimming shortened V by 4 bases and J by 0 bases, and 9 bases separated the two germline ends. The CDR3 covers 14 residues. CDR1 and CDR2 (germline): SGHTA, FQGNSA. The CDR3 nucleotides are TGTGCCAGCAGCTCCCCAGGGTACCAAGAGACCCAGTACTTC. Residues: CASSSPGYQETQYF. The full variable domain, rest sourced from reference TRBV7-2 and TRBJ2-5, is GAGVSQSPSNKVTEKGKDVELRCDPISGHTALYWYRQSLGQGLEFLIYFQGNSAPDKSGLPSDRFSAERTGGSVSTLTIQRTQQEDSAVYLCASSSPGYQETQYFGPGTRLLVL.

The chain is built from TRBV6-1 and TRBJ1-2, with a possible D match to TRBD1 (5 bases). The CDR3 has 14 residues. The V gene lost 3 bases and the J gene lost 4 bases, with 12 bases spanning the gap. Germline assignment: CDR1 MNHNS and CDR2 SASEGT. This CDR3 reads CASSDVRGGYGYTF. CDR3 DNA sequence: TGTGCCAGCAGTGATGTTAGGGGTGGCTATGGCTACACCTTC.

The chain couples TRBV5-1 to TRBJ2-1; 8 positions agree with TRBD1. The CDR3 length is 17 residues. Germline CDR1 reads SGHRS; CDR2 reads YFSETQ. Losses at the gene ends were 0 bases for V and 5 bases for J; bases not matched to a gene: 10. In DNA form, the CDR3 reads TGCGCCAGCAGCTTGGAGTTGGACAGGGTTGGCCACAATGAGCAGTTCTTC. Translating it yields CASSLELDRVGHNEQFF.

This chain uses TRBV6-5 with TRBJ1-6; the D is unclear. Per germline, CDR1 MNHEY and CDR2 SVGAGI. The length of the CDR3 is 14 residues. Trimming removed 2 bases from V and 5 bases from J, with 7 bases in between. DNA of the CDR3: TGTGCCAGCAGTTACAAGCGGAATAATTCACCCCTCCACTTT. Translating gives CASSYKRNNSPLHF.

This sequence joins TRBV19 and TRBJ2-7; D not resolved. The germline CDR1 and CDR2 sequences are LNHDA and SQIVND (reference sequence). CDR3 length equals 13 residues. Trimming shortened V by 4 bases and J by 1 base, and 8 bases separated the two germline ends. In nucleotides, the CDR3 is TGTGCCAGTAGTAGGGCTGTATCCTACGAGCAGTACTTC. Its translation: CASSRAVSYEQYF.

J is TRBJ1-1 and V is TRBV7-6; tentative D call: TRBD1 (5 bases). Germline V gene data show CDR1 as SGHVS and CDR2 as FNYEAQ. The CDR3 has 15 residues. V shed 0 bases and J shed 4 bases, with 12 bases lying between them. CDR3 coding DNA: TGTGCCAGCAGCTTAGCGGCCAGGGCGGTCACTGAAGCTTTCTTT. This gives the protein CASSLAARAVTEAFF.

V and J are TRBV25-1 and TRBJ1-5; maybe TRBD1 (6 bases). V lost 6 bases, J lost 4 bases, and 13 bases lay in between. Germline-derived CDR1 and CDR2 are MGHDK and SYGVNS. The CDR3 extends over 14 amino acids. Here the CDR3 reads CASRQTGDNQPQHF. In DNA form, the CDR3 reads TGTGCCAGCAGGCAGACAGGAGATAATCAGCCCCAGCATTTT.

The V gene is TRBV9, the J gene TRBJ2-7; D may be TRBD1 (6 bases). The V gene lost 6 bases and the J gene lost 4 bases, with 17 bases spanning the gap. The CDR3 extends over 14 amino acids. Germline CDR1 and CDR2: SGDLS and YYNGEE. The CDR3 loop reads CASTPEGEGYEQYF. The CDR3 DNA is TGTGCCAGCACCCCTGAGGGGGAAGGGTACGAGCAGTACTTC.

The chain combines TRBV6-5 with TRBJ1-1, with TRBD1 matching 9 bases. Losses at the gene ends were 4 bases for V and 2 bases for J; bases not matched to a gene: 5. The CDR3 has 15 residues. Germline V gene sequence: CDR1 MNHEY, CDR2 SVGAGI. The CDR3 loop is CASSSGQGINTEAFF. The CDR3 region has the DNA TGTGCCAGCAGTTCGGGACAGGGCATTAACACTGAAGCTTTCTTT.

This clone showed up just once. The chain joins TRBV15 to TRBJ2-3; 7 bases match TRBD2. Unmatched junction bases numbered 16, after V lost 1 base and J lost 6 bases. The CDR3 runs to 18 residues. Germline-derived CDR1 and CDR2 are LNHNV and YYDKDF (reference sequence). Here the CDR3 reads CATSRGAGRGRREDTQYF. Written as DNA, the CDR3 is TGTGCCACCAGCAGAGGCGCGGGGAGGGGACGGCGGGAGGATACGCAGTATTTT.

The chain couples TRBV28 to TRBJ2-7, with 7 nucleotides matching TRBD2. The CDR3 spans 14 residues. V was pared by 7 bases and J by 4 bases, with 10 bases of the junction left unmatched. Germline CDR1 MDHEN, CDR2 SYDVKM. In nucleotides, the CDR3 is TGTGCCAGCACCCCCTTCCGGGAGGTATACGAGCAGTACTTC. Translating it yields CASTPFREVYEQYF.